These 10 T cell receptor beta chains came from one sample sequenced in a study of blood T cell repertoires in COVID-19. Profiling relied on immunoSEQ multiplex PCR, and the TCRdb table lists in-frame clones only, not all of them. The profile covers about 86,000 clones, with 65% to 85% appearing a single time and roughly a third taken by the ten largest. Sequenced material: peripheral blood. The receptor set was obtained from a woman aged 80 or older with active or convalescent COVID-19.

V usage is TRBV28 and J usage is TRBJ2-3; D is perhaps TRBD2 (6 bases). CDR1 MDHEN and CDR2 SYDVKM come from the germline V gene. Trimming left V 5 bases short and J 2 bases short, with 20 bases between. The CDR3 contains 17 residues. The CDR3 DNA reads TGTGCCAGCAGTATCCCGGAGGGTAGCGGAAACACAGATACGCAGTATTTT. It is translated as CASSIPEGSGNTDTQYF.

This clone was counted a few times. This chain links TRBV5-5 with TRBJ2-2, with 10 bases fitting TRBD2. CDR3 size: 17 residues. Germline V gene data show CDR1 as SGHKS and CDR2 as YYEKEE (reference sequence). The ends lost 4 bases at V and 6 bases at J; junction bases unmatched: 12. DNA for the CDR3: TGTGCCAGCAGCCCCTCGTTAGGGCTAGCGGGGGCCGGGGAGCTGTTTTTT. Encoded protein: CASSPSLGLAGAGELFF. The full variable domain, with the rest looked up from reference TRBV5-5 and TRBJ2-2, is DAGVTQSPTHLIKTRGQQVTLRCSPISGHKSVSWYQQVLGQGPQFIFQYYEKEERGRGNFPDRFSARQFPNYSSELNVNALLLGDSALYLCASSPSLGLAGAGELFFGEGSRLTVL.

V gene TRBV5-4 combines with J gene TRBJ2-3, with TRBD2 as a possible D gene (5 bases). There are 15 residues in the CDR3. V lost 4 bases and J 1 base, leaving 13 bases between the germline ends. Germline V gene sequence: CDR1 SGHNT, CDR2 YYREEE (reference sequence). The CDR3 here is CASSLRAGGTDTQYF. The CDR3 DNA follows: TGTGCCAGCAGCCTACGAGCCGGGGGCACAGATACGCAGTATTTT.

V usage is TRBV6-6 and J usage is TRBJ1-4; a possible D gene is TRBD1 (6 bases). V dropped 2 bases and J dropped 10 bases, with 14 bases sitting between them. CDR1 MNHNY and CDR2 SVGAGI come from the germline V gene (reference sequence). CDR3 length: 14 residues. In DNA, the CDR3 is TGTGCCAGCAGTTACGGGGGGGCTTTAGGAAAACTGTTTTTT. This gives the protein CASSYGGALGKLFF.

The chain links TRBV18 to TRBJ1-2; 7 bases are shared with TRBD1. V was pared by 5 bases and J by 3 bases, with 3 bases of the junction left unmatched. Germline-derived CDR1 and CDR2 are KGHSH and LQKENI. This CDR3 region has 13 residues. CDR3 in amino acids: CASSWGTDYGYTF. The CDR3 DNA sequence: TGTGCCAGCTCATGGGGGACAGACTATGGCTACACCTTC.

V and J are TRBV12-3 or TRBV12-4 and TRBJ2-1, with D hard to call. V was pared by 3 bases and J by 6 bases, with 9 bases between. The CDR3 sequence is 13 residues long. The CDR3 reads CASSFGLSNEQFF. In nucleotides, the CDR3 is TGTGCCAGCAGTTTTGGGCTAAGCAATGAGCAGTTCTTC.

The CDR3 is CASSSKSGRSLYEQYF. For the CDR3, the DNA is TGTGCCAGCAGCTCAAAGAGCGGGAGGTCCCTTTACGAGCAGTACTTC. This chain uses TRBV3-1 (or the pseudogene TRBV3-2) with TRBJ2-7, with TRBD2 identical over 9 bases. The CDR3 consists of 16 residues. Germline V gives CDR1 LGHDT, CDR2 YNNKEL (reference sequence). Germline trimming cut 5 bases from V and 4 bases from J; bases unmatched to any gene: 12.

The V gene is TRBV7-2, the J gene TRBJ1-1, with no clear D. The CDR3 consists of 14 residues. The germline V and J ends were trimmed by 1 base and 4 bases, with 10 bases remaining between them. Germline CDR1 reads SGHTA; CDR2 reads FQGNSA. The CDR3 DNA reads as TGTGCCAGCAGCTTAGGATCATCGGGCACTGAAGCTTTCTTT. This gives the protein CASSLGSSGTEAFF.

The chain couples TRBV27 to TRBJ1-2; TRBD1 matches 8 bases. Germline-derived CDR1 and CDR2 are MNHEY and SMNVEV (reference sequence). This CDR3 has 14 amino acids. The trim removed 5 bases at V and 4 bases at J, leaving 6 bases unmatched. The CDR3, as DNA: TGTGCCAGCAGTCTCGGGACAGGACGCTATGGCTACACCTTC. It codes for CASSLGTGRYGYTF.

CDR3 bases: TGCGCCAGCAGCTTGGATCTCAACACTGAAGCTTTCTTT. Protein product: CASSLDLNTEAFF. The chain joins TRBV5-1 to TRBJ1-1; no definite D call. The CDR3 is 13 residues long. Looked up from germline, CDR1 is SGHRS and CDR2 is YFSETQ. V shed 0 bases and J shed 2 bases, with 5 bases lying between them.